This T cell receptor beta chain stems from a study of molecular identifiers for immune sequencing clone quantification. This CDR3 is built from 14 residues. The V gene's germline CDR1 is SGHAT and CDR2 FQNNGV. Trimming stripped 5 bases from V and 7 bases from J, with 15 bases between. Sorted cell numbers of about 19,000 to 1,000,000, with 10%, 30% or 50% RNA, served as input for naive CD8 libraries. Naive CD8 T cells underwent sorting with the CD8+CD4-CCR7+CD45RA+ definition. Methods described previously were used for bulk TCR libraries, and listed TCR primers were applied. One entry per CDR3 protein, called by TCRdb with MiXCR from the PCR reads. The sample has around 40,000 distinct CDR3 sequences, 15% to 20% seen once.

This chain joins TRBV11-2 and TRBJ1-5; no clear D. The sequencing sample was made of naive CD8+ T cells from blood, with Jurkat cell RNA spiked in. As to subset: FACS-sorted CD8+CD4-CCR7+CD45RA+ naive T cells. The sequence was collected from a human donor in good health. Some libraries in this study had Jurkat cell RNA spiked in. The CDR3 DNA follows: TGTGCCAGCAGCCTAAACGGGGAGGGACAGCCCCAGCATTTT. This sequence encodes CASSLNGEGQPQHF.